This paragraph reports one T cell receptor (beta chain). Its antigen remains unidentified. The entry originates in a study of cytomegalovirus exposure and HLA in healthy donors. The CDR3 is 16 residues long. In germline, CDR1 is SGDLS, CDR2 YYNGEE. Between the trimmed V and J ends, which lost 0 bases and 0 bases, there was a span of 12 bases. Study findings and constraints: Researchers counted approximately 160 TCR beta chains as cytomegalovirus-associated. Among immune exposure information, only CMV serostatus was available.

60 Vbeta and 13 Jbeta primers were used in PCR. The assay was immunoSEQ multiplex PCR, and TCRdb's table has in-frame clones only and misses some. Among under 200,000 clones listed, 70% to 80% were seen once. This TCR was recovered from a woman aged 25 to 39 in good health and CMV-seropositive. The V call is TRBV9, the J call TRBJ1-2; weak D call: TRBD1 (6 bases). Source material: PBMCs. In DNA form, the CDR3 reads TGTGCCAGCAGCGTAGCGCCGGACAGATCTAACTATGGCTACACCTTC. Translation gives CASSVAPDRSNYGYTF. The whole variable domain, filled in from reference TRBV9 and TRBJ1-2, reads DSGVTQTPKHLITATGQRVTLRCSPRSGDLSVYWYQQSLDQGLQFLIQYYNGEERAKGNILERFSAQQFPDLHSELNLSSLELGDSALYFCASSVAPDRSNYGYTFGSGTRLTVV.